Following are 19 T cell receptor beta chains from one sample sequenced in a study of T cell repertoires in cytomegalovirus infection. One entry per CDR3 protein, called by TCRdb with MiXCR from the reads. The sample records 150,000 to 180,000 distinct CDR3 sequences, about 25% being singletons. Material for sequencing was PBMCs. The receptors derive from a human donor in good health (CMV status not recorded). Some clones in this sample may be carry-over from other donors' samples.

This clonotype was observed a few times. The chain has TRBV28 and TRBJ1-2, with 10 positions matching TRBD1. The V and J ends lost 1 base and 5 bases, in that order; junction bases with no gene match: 4. CDR3 size: 15 residues. Germline V gene lookup returns CDR1 MDHEN and CDR2 SYDVKM. The CDR3 loop reads CASSLFRDRGYGYTF. The CDR3 DNA follows: TGTGCCAGCAGTTTATTCAGGGACAGGGGATATGGCTACACCTTC.

The V gene is TRBV7-2, the J gene TRBJ2-1, with 10 bases fitting TRBD2. Looked up from germline, CDR1 is SGHTA and CDR2 is FQGNSA. Germline trimming cut 1 base from V and 5 bases from J; bases unmatched to any gene: 2. The CDR3 covers 15 residues. Here the CDR3 DNA reads TGTGCCAGCAGCTTAGAGCTAGCGGGGGACAATGAGCAGTTCTTC. Protein: CASSLELAGDNEQFF.

At least ten counts were recorded for this clonotype. The V and J genes are TRBV12-3 or TRBV12-4 and TRBJ2-2, with D uncertain. The CDR3 runs to 16 residues. Deletions cut 5 bases from V and 1 base from J, with 14 bases between. CDR3 protein: CASSPRWAQNTGELFF. CDR3 DNA: TGTGCCAGCAGTCCCCGGTGGGCCCAGAACACCGGGGAGCTGTTTTTT.

The J gene is TRBJ1-2, the V gene TRBV7-2; D not certain. This CDR3 comprises 15 residues. CDR1 is SGHTA, CDR2 FQGNSA, per germline. The ends were cut back, 0 bases at V and 8 bases at J, with 16 bases in the middle. In DNA form, the CDR3 reads TGTGCCAGCAGCTTAGCGCGACAAAACCGGGAGGGCTACACCTTC. Amino acids: CASSLARQNREGYTF.

This clonotype was counted only a few times. J is TRBJ2-6 and V is TRBV18, with unresolved D. Trimming shortened V by 2 bases and J by 18 bases, and 11 bases separated the two germline ends. The CDR3 sequence is 11 residues long. CDR1 is KGHSH and CDR2 is LQKENI in the germline V gene. In nucleotides, the CDR3 is TGTGCCAGCTCACCAGGGGTCGGAAAGACTTTC. Translating gives CASSPGVGKTF.

This clonotype was found a few times. The chain is built from TRBV28 and TRBJ1-5; D perhaps matches TRBD1 (6 bases). Trimming cost V 10 bases and J 5 bases, with 15 bases left between them. Looked up from germline, CDR1 is MDHEN and CDR2 is SYDVKM. CDR3 length equals 13 residues. The CDR3 DNA sequence: TGTGCCAACGGGGGGCAGGGTCATCAGCCCCAGCATTTT. It encodes CANGGQGHQPQHF. Complete variable domain (other parts from reference TRBV28 and TRBJ1-5): DVKVTQSSRYLVKRTGEKVFLECVQDMDHENMFWYRQDPGLGLRLIYFSYDVKMKEKGDIPEGYSVSREKKERFSLILESASTNQTSMYLCANGGQGHQPQHFGDGTRLSIL.

The chain combines TRBV11-1 with TRBJ2-7; 10 bases fit TRBD1. This CDR3 has 15 amino acids. With V trimmed by 5 bases and J by 3 bases, 7 bases remained unmatched. Germline loops: CDR1 SGHAT, CDR2 FQDESV (reference sequence). CDR3 loop: CASSRSGTGVYEQYF. In DNA, the CDR3 is TGTGCCAGCAGCCGTAGTGGGACAGGGGTCTACGAGCAGTACTTC.

Notes on this clonotype: The junction differs from germline at one of its ends, possibly a read error. This chain uses TRBV7-2 with TRBJ2-7; 12 nucleotides align to TRBD1. Germline CDR1 and CDR2: SGHTA and FQGNSA. CDR3 length: 15 amino acids. The DNA of the CDR3 is TGTGACAGCAGACTAGACCGGGACAGGGGGCGTGAGCAGTACTTC. Protein product: CDSRLDRDRGREQYF.

This clonotype has at least ten counts. The chain combines TRBV7-2 with TRBJ2-2; TRBD2 matches 12 bases. Germline CDR1 reads SGHTA; CDR2 reads FQGNSA. The CDR3 runs 17 residues. The trim removed 3 bases at V and 5 bases at J, leaving 7 bases unmatched. The CDR3 region has the DNA TGTGCCAGCAGCTTTGGACTAGCGGGGATCCAAACCGGGGAGCTGTTTTTT. It codes for CASSFGLAGIQTGELFF.

This clonotype was seen a few times. This chain uses TRBV11-2 with TRBJ2-7; possibly TRBD1 or TRBD2 for D (5 bases each). This CDR3 region has 14 residues. Germline assignment: CDR1 SGHAT and CDR2 FQNNGV. Trimming removed 8 bases from V and 6 bases from J, with 20 bases in between. This chain's CDR3 is CASALGAGSGEQYF. For the CDR3, the DNA is TGTGCCAGCGCCCTCGGGGCAGGGAGCGGCGAGCAGTACTTC.

This chain joins TRBV5-6 and TRBJ2-5, with 9 positions matching TRBD1. The CDR3 runs to 16 residues. Germline V gene data show CDR1 as SGHDT and CDR2 as YYEEEE. J was trimmed by 3 bases and V by 0 bases; bases with no gene match: 6. The CDR3 nucleotides read TGTGCCAGCAGCTTGGCCATGGGACAGGGTAAAGAGACCCAGTACTTC. As protein: CASSLAMGQGKETQYF.

The rearrangement uses TRBV5-5 and TRBJ1-2; D call uncertain. V was shortened by 4 bases and J by 4 bases, with 14 bases between the two germline ends. The CDR3 extends over 14 amino acids. Per the germline V gene, CDR1 is SGHKS and CDR2 is YYEKEE (reference sequence). The CDR3 DNA is TGTGCCAGCAGCCCGCCTGAGGTCCTCTATGGCTACACCTTC. Translating it yields CASSPPEVLYGYTF.

This chain joins TRBV6-2 or TRBV6-3 and TRBJ1-5; D not certain. Deletions cut 8 bases from V and 2 bases from J, with 13 bases between. This CDR3 has 14 residues. Per the germline V gene, CDR1 is MNHEY and CDR2 is SVGEGT. CDR3 protein: CASQLPGGNQPQHF. The CDR3 DNA reads as TGTGCCAGCCAGCTACCCGGGGGCAATCAGCCCCAGCATTTT.

This clonotype was observed at least ten times. The gene calls are TRBV7-2 and TRBJ1-5; TRBD1 aligns across 8 bases. CDR3 length equals 15 residues. Germline V gene sequence: CDR1 SGHTA, CDR2 FQGNSA. The trim removed 5 bases at V and 0 bases at J, leaving 3 bases unmatched. The DNA for the CDR3 is TGTGCCAGCAGCCTTACAGGGGGTAGCAATCAGCCCCAGCATTTT. Amino acid sequence: CASSLTGGSNQPQHF.

Only one count was recorded for this clonotype. V and J are TRBV15 and TRBJ2-3; a weak D match, TRBD1 (5 bases). The length of the CDR3 is 14 residues. The germline gives CDR1 LNHNV, CDR2 YYDKDF (reference sequence). V dropped 1 base and J dropped 5 bases, with 10 bases sitting between them. The chain's CDR3 is CATSRVSRGDTQYF. CDR3 in DNA: TGTGCCACCAGCAGAGTCTCTAGGGGAGATACGCAGTATTTT.

V usage is TRBV24-1 and J usage is TRBJ2-1, with D tentatively TRBD1 or TRBD2 (6 bases each). The V end was cut by 4 bases, the J end by 2 bases, with 20 bases between. Per the germline V gene, CDR1 is KGHDR and CDR2 is SFDVKD. The length of the CDR3 is 18 residues. CDR3 sequence (DNA): TGTGCCACCAGTGACCCCCCGGGGGCGGACACTGCCTACAATGAGCAGTTCTTC. This codes for CATSDPPGADTAYNEQFF.

The chain employs TRBV6-2 or TRBV6-3 and TRBJ2-1, with 8 bases matching TRBD1. The V gene end was trimmed by 6 bases and the J gene end by 0 bases; junction bases not matched to a gene: 4. In germline, CDR1 is MNHEY, CDR2 SVGEGT. CDR3 length equals 15 residues. The CDR3 loop reads CASREDRGSYNEQFF. The CDR3 region has the DNA TGTGCCAGCAGAGAAGACAGGGGCTCCTACAATGAGCAGTTCTTC.

This clonotype has only one observation. The rearrangement links TRBV5-1 to TRBJ1-1, with D perhaps TRBD1 (5 bases). The length of the CDR3 is 13 residues. V was cut by 4 bases and J by 2 bases, with 9 bases left in between. Germline values: CDR1 SGHRS, CDR2 YFSETQ. CDR3 amino acids: CASSVQVNTEAFF. DNA for the CDR3: TGCGCCAGCAGCGTACAGGTAAACACTGAAGCTTTCTTT. The variable domain in full, with the rest retrieved from reference TRBV5-1 and TRBJ1-1, is KAGVTQTPRYLIKTRGQQVTLSCSPISGHRSVSWYQQTPGQGLQFLFEYFSETQRNKGNFPGRFSGRQFSNSRSEMNVSTLELGDSALYLCASSVQVNTEAFFGQGTRLTVV.

This clonotype was detected a few times. This rearrangement joins TRBV6-2 or TRBV6-3 to TRBJ2-1, with 9 bases lining up with TRBD2. CDR3 size: 13 residues. Germline CDR1 reads MNHEY; CDR2 reads SVGEGT. V lost 6 bases, J lost 4 bases, and 1 base stayed unmatched. For the CDR3, the DNA is TGTGCCAGCAGGACTAGCGGATACAATGAGCAGTTCTTC. Translating gives CASRTSGYNEQFF.